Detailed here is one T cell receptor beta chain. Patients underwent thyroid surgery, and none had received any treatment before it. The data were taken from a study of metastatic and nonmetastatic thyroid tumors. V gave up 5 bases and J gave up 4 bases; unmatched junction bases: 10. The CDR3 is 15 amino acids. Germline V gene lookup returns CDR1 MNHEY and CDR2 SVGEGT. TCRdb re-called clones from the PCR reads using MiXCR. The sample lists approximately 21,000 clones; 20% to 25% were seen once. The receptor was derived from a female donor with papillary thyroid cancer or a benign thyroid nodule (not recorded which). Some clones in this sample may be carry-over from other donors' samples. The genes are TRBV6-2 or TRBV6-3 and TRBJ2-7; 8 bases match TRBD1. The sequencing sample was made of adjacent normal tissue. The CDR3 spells CASSGLGQDVYEQYF. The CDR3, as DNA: TGTGCCAGCAGTGGGCTGGGACAGGACGTTTACGAGCAGTACTTC.